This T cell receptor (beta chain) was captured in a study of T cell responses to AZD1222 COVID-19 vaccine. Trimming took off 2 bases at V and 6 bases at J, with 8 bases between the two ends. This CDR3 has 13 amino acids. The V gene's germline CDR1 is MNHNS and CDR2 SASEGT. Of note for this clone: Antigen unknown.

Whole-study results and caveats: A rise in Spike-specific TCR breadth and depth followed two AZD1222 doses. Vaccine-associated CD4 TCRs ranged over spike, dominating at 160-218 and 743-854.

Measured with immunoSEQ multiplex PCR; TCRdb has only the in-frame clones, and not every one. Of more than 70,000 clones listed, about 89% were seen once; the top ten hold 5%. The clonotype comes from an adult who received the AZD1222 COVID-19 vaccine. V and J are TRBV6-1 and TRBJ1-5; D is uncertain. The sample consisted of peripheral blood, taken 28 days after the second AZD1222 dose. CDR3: CASSEKTFQPQHF. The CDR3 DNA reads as TGTGCCAGCAGTGAAAAGACGTTTCAGCCCCAGCATTTT.